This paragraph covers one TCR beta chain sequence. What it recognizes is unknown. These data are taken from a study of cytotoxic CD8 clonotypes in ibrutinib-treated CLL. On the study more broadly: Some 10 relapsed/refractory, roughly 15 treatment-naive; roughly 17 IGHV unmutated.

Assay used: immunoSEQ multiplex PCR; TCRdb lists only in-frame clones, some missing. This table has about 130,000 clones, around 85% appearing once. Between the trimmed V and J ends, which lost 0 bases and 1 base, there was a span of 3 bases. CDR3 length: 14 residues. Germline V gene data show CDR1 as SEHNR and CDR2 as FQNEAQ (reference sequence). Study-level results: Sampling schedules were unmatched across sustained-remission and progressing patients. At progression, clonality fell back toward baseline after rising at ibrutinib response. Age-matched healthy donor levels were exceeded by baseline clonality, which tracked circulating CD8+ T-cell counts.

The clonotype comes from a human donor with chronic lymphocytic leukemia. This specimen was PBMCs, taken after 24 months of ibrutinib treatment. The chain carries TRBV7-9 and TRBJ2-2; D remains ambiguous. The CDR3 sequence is CASSLAGNTGELFF. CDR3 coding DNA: TGTGCCAGCAGCTTAGCAGGGAACACCGGGGAGCTGTTTTTT.